These T cell receptor beta chains were read from a single sample in a study of shared clonotypes between healthy human individuals. This table comes from immunoSEQ multiplex PCR, and its TCRdb copy is limited to in-frame clones, with some not included. Altogether about 1 million clones are present, around four fifths being singletons, with the ten largest covering roughly 1.4%. The sequenced sample was memory CD4+ T cells sorted from blood. All receptors derive from a man between 18 and 35 years old in good health. The CDR3 runs from the conserved cysteine through the conserved F or W. Each record gives: V gene, CDR3 protein.

TRBV5-5 CASSRRGDSGANVLTF
TRBV11-3 CASSRGLAGGSDTQYF
TRBV14 CASSQADFIREREKLFF
TRBV7-2 CASSLTSGTAYEQYF
TRBV6-6 CASRGGDSYNSPLHF
TRBV6-4 CASSKGVGGVETQYF
TRBV5-1 CASSFGQGAYGYTF
TRBV28 CASSSPGANEQFF
TRBV27 CASSFGQGYF
TRBV2 CARAGNDNSPLHF
TRBV5-1 CASRDPGTLKLNIQYF
TRBV30 CAWKRTANTEAFF
TRBV19 CASSIQLAGGTKSNIQYF